This T cell receptor beta chain emerged from a study of cytomegalovirus exposure and HLA in healthy donors (dated by TCRdb to about 2017). For context, the study as a whole: According to a later analysis, one platform produced both the roughly 120 validation repertoires and the 666 repertoires of the first cohort. Besides the first cohort of more than 650 subjects, a separate validation cohort made up of over 95 different subjects was used. To predict cytomegalovirus infection status, the study brought together high-throughput TCR immunosequencing, statistical association of individual TCRs with disease status, and machine learning. The study was designed to test whether signatures of past pathogen exposure could be identified by cataloging public T cell receptors.

Study-level results and caveats: In a later analysis, TCRs clustered in the first cohort were found to also tend to co-occur in the 120 or so validation repertoires, with 94% of cluster scores above 0. The authors suggested that the approach could potentially be generalized to other disease states and immunological phenotypes. In both the original and validation cohorts, the classifier was reported to diagnose cytomegalovirus status with high specificity and sensitivity. A total of fewer than 200 TCR beta chains were listed by the study as associated with cytomegalovirus. The validation cohort had no HLA typing available for a later analysis, so co-occurrence within that cohort was assessed over all 120 or so repertoires. Most TCR sequences were seen in very few donors, while some public TCRs were found in many individuals. A few of the identified cytomegalovirus-associated TCR beta chains were confirmed in vitro to be specific for cytomegalovirus antigens.

V loses 1 base of germline sequence and J loses 2 bases, and the interval between the two ends is 11 bases. The CDR3 measures 15 amino acids from cysteine to phenylalanine. Only the CDR3 portion is preserved as DNA: 45 bases, with reading frame beginning at the first base. CDR1 and CDR2 are drawn from the germline V gene (reference sequence): LNHDA, SQIVND. Separate from the approximately 690-subject first cohort, the validation cohort of 120 subjects was the group to which the donors belonged. As to this clone: Its recognized antigen is unknown. Base qualities are not at hand, and no much larger clone is one base apart.

The protocol used for the library was the immunoSEQ multiplex PCR assay. For the original study's pipeline: To diagnose cytomegalovirus status from the catalog of TCR beta chain sequences, a statistical classification framework was built. TCRdb obtained this table from immuneACCESS and retained in-frame rearrangements with V and J assigned. These tables miss some clones; where compared with another copy, unresolved V genes account for less than half of the shortfall, and the remainder is unexplained. Clonal size and the V and J genes are those of that table, whereas D and trimming came from the DNA. Recorded for this sample are over 150,000 clones; 95% to 97% of them occurred a single time. About 0.89% of the sample rests with the top ten.

The sample comprised PBMCs. The chain joins TRBV19 to TRBJ1-2; 6 matching bases give a weak D call of TRBD1. This clonotype was sampled from a woman aged 18-30 years in good health and CMV-seronegative. The encoded CDR3 is CASSIARTVNYGYTF. At the DNA level, the sequence is TGTGCCAGTAGTATAGCCCGGACAGTCAACTATGGCTACACCTTC. Outside the CDR3, residues come from the reference TRBV19 and TRBJ1-2 proteins, so the full variable domain is: DGGITQSPKYLFRKEGQNVTLSCEQNLNHDAMYWYRQDPGQGLRLIYYSQIVNDFQKGDIAEGYSVSREKKESFPLTVTSAQKNPTAFYLCASSIARTVNYGYTFGSGTRLTVV.